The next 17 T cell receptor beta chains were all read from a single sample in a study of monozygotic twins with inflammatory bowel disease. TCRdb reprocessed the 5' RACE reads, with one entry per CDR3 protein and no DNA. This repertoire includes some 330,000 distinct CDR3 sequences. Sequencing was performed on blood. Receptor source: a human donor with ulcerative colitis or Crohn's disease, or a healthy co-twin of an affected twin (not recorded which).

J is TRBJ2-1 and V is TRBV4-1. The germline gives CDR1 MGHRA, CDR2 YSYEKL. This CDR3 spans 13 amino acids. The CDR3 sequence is CASSQNIGNEQFF.

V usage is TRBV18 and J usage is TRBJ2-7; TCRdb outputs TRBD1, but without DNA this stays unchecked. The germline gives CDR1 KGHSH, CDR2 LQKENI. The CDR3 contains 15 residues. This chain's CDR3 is CASSEQGAHVNEQYF.

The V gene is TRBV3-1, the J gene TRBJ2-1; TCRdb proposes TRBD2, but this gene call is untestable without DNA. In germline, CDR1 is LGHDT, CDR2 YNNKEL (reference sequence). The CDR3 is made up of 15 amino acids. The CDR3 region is CASSPGLALAQEQFF.

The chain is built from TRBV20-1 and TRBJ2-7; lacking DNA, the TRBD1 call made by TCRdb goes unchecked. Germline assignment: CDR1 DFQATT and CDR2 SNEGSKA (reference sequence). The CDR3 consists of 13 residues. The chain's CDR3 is CSAWDSLSYEQYF.

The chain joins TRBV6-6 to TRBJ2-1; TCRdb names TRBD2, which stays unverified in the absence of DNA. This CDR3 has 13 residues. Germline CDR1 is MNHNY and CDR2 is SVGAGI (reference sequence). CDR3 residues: CAFGTGGYNEQFF.

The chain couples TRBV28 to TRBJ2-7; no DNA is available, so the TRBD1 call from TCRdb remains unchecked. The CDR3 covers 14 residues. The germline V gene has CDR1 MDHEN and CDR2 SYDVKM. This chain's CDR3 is CASSFTGGRYEQYF.

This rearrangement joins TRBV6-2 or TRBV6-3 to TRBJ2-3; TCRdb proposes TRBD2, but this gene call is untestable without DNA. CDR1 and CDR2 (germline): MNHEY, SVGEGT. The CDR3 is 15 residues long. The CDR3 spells CASNLLAGGRDTQYF.

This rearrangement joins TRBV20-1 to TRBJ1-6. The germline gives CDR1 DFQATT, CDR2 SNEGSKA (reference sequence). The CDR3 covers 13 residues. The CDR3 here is CSAREPNNSPLHF.

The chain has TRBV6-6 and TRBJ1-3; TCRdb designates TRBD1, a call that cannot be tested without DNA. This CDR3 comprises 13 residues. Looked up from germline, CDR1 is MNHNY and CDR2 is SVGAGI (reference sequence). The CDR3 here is CASSFRTGRTIYF.

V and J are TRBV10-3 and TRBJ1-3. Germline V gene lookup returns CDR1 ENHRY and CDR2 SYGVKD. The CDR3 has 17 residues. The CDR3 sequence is CAISETAGWSSGNTIYF.

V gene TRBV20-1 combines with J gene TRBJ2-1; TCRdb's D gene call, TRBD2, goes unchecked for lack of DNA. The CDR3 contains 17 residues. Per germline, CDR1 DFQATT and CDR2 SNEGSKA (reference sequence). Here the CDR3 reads CSARDPVAGVFYNEQFF.

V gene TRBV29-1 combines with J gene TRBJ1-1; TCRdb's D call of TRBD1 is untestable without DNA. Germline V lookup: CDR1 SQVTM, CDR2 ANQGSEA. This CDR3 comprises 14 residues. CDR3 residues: CSVRGRGPNTEAFF.

The CDR3 sequence is CASSFLSSGVNYEQYF. The rearrangement joins TRBV7-2 to TRBJ2-7; no DNA is available, so the TRBD2 call from TCRdb remains unchecked. The CDR3 extends over 16 amino acids. Per germline, CDR1 SGHTA and CDR2 FQGNSA.

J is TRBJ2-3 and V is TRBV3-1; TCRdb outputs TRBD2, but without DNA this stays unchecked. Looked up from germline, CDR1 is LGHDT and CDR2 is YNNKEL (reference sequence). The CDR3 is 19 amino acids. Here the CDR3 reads CASRHHFSTLAGGTDTQYF.

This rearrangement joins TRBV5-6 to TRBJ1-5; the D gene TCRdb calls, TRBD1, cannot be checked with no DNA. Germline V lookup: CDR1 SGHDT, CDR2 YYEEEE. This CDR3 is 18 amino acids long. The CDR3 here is CASSLFFGGQSRNQPQHF.

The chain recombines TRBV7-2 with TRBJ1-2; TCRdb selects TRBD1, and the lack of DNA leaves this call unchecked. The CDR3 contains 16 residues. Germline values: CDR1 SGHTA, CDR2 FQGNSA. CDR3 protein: CASSSPPRASNYGYTF.

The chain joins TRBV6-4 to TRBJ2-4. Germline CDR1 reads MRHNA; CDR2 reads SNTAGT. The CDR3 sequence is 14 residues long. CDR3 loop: CASYSTKHGNIQYF.